This paragraph covers one T cell receptor beta chain sequence. Its antigen is as yet unknown. Healthy people donating bone marrow made up the donors. Trimming removed 7 bases from V and 2 bases from J, with 15 bases in between. Per germline, CDR1 MNHEY and CDR2 SVGAGI. The CDR3 length is 14 residues. These data are taken from a study of cytomegalovirus exposure and HLA in healthy donors. Study-level background: Among approximately 400 genotyped donors, more than 65% fell in the Caucasian-associated ancestry cluster.

General study points: The majority of TCR sequences were rare, yet some public TCRs appeared in many donors.

Primers for the PCR totalled 60 Vbeta and 13 Jbeta. TCRdb's copy holds only in-frame clones and misses some; the assay was immunoSEQ multiplex PCR. Here the sample spans a few hundred thousand clones, approximately 82% being singletons. The receptor was derived from a woman in her fifties or sixties in good health and CMV-seropositive. This rearrangement joins TRBV6-5 to TRBJ2-7; weak D call: TRBD2 (5 bases). Source material: PBMCs. CDR3 residues: CASTTGGPPYEQYF. As DNA, the CDR3 is TGTGCCAGCACCACCGGAGGTCCACCCTACGAGCAGTACTTC.